This record concerns one T cell receptor beta chain sequence. Trimming cost V 5 bases and J 3 bases, with 16 bases left between them. Germline lookup yields CDR1 SGHVS and CDR2 FNYEAQ. This CDR3 is 16 amino acids long. This entry belongs to a study of blood T cell repertoires in COVID-19. The wider study: Acute and convalescent COVID-19 samples came from the United States, Italy and Spain.

TCRdb's table, derived via immunoSEQ multiplex PCR, lists solely in-frame clones and lacks some. The table has a few hundred thousand clones, around 87% seen once; the top ten hold about 4%. The chain links TRBV7-6 to TRBJ2-2; D is possibly TRBD1 (6 bases). The specimen was peripheral blood. This sequence was found in a man between 18 and 35 years old with active or convalescent COVID-19. In DNA form, the CDR3 reads TGTGCCAGCAGCACTCGACAGGCGTCGGACACCGGGGAGCTGTTTTTT. This codes for CASSTRQASDTGELFF.